This T cell receptor (beta chain) was observed in a study of T-cell reconstitution after alpha-beta-depleted transplantation in children. Whole-study findings and limits: Newly produced T cells mostly accounted for T-cell counts and diversity one year post-transplant.

This clonotype was picked up many times. Its specificity is unknown. V was trimmed by 3 bases and J by 3 bases, leaving 14 bases between them. The CDR3 spans 14 residues. Germline CDR1 and CDR2: DFQATT and SNEGSKA (reference sequence). TCRbeta library construction was performed incorporating unique molecular identifiers. TCRdb recomputed calls from the PCR reads with MiXCR, one row per CDR3 protein. Altogether 250,000 or so distinct CDR3 sequences are present, approximately 8.9% being singletons, with the ten largest covering about 6.4%. J is TRBJ2-5 and V is TRBV20-1; D unclear. The material sequenced was PBMCs, mostly from graft donor cells, taken 180 days after TCRalphabeta/CD19-depleted stem cell transplant. The TCR sequence derives from a male patient aged 10-17 years who had a stem cell transplant for acute lymphoblastic leukemia, so the T cells may come from the graft donor. CDR3 sequence reads: CSASRSGSEETQYF. The DNA of the CDR3 is TGCAGTGCTAGTAGGTCTGGCAGTGAAGAGACCCAGTACTTC.